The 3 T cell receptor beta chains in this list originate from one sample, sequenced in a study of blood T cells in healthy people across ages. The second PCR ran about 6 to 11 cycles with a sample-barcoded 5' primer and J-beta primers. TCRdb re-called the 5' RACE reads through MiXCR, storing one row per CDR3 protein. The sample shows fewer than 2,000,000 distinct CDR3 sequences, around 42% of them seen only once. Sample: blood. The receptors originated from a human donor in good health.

The CDR3 here is CASSLDGLDTDTQYF. For the CDR3, the DNA is TGTGCCAGCAGCTTAGATGGTCTGGACACAGATACGCAGTATTTT. The rearrangement joins TRBV7-2 to TRBJ2-3; D uncertain. The CDR3 length is 15 residues. Per germline, CDR1 SGHTA and CDR2 FQGNSA. Trimming cost V 1 base and J 2 bases, with 10 bases left between them.

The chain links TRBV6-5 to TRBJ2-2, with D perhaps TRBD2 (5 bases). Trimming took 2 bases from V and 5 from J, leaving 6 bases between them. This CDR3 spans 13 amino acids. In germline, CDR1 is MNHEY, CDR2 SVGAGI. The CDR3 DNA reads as TGTGCCAGCAGTTACGAGGGTACCGGGGAGCTGTTTTTT. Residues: CASSYEGTGELFF.

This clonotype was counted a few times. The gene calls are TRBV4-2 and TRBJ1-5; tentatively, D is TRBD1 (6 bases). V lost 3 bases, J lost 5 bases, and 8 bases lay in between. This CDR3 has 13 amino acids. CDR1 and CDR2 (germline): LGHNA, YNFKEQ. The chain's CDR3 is CASSHEGDQPQHF. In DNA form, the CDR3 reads TGTGCCAGCAGCCACGAGGGGGATCAGCCCCAGCATTTT.